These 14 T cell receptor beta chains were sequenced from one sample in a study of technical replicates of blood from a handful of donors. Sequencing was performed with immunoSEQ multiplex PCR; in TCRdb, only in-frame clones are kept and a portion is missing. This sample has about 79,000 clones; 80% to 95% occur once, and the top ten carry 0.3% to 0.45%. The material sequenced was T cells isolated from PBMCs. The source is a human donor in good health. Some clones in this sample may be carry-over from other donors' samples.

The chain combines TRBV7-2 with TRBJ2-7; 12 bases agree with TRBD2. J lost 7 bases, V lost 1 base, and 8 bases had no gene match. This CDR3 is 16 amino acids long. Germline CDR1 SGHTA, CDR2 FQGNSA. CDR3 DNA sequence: TGTGCCAGCAGCTTAGAACCGGGACTAGCGGGCGAGGAGCAGTACTTC. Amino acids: CASSLEPGLAGEEQYF.

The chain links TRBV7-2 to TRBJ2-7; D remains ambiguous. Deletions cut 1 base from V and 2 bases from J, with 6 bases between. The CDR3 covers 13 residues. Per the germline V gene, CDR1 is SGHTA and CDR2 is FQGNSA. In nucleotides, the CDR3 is TGTGCCAGCAGCTTAGGAGGAACCTACGAGCAGTACTTC. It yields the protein CASSLGGTYEQYF. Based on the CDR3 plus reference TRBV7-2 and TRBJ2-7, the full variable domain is GAGVSQSPSNKVTEKGKDVELRCDPISGHTALYWYRQSLGQGLEFLIYFQGNSAPDKSGLPSDRFSAERTGGSVSTLTIQRTQQEDSAVYLCASSLGGTYEQYFGPGTRLTVT.

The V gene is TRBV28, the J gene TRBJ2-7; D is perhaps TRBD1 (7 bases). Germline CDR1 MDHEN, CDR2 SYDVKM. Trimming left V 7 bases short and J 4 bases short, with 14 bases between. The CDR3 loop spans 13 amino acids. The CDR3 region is CASKAGTEYEQYF. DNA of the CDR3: TGTGCCAGCAAGGCGGGGACAGAGTACGAGCAGTACTTC.

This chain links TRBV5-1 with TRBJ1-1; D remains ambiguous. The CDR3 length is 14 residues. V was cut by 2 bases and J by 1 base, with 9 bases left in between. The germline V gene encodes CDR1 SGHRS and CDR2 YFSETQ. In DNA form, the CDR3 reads TGCGCCAGCAGCTTTAGTCCAAAGAACACTGAAGCTTTCTTT. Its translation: CASSFSPKNTEAFF.

The CDR3 DNA reads TGTGCCAGTAGTATAAATCTTGCAGATACGCAGTATTTT. Protein: CASSINLADTQYF. This chain uses TRBV19 with TRBJ2-3; D is unresolved. The length of the CDR3 is 13 residues. Between the trimmed V and J ends, which lost 2 bases and 4 bases, there was a span of 7 bases. The germline CDR1 and CDR2 sequences are LNHDA and SQIVND (reference sequence).

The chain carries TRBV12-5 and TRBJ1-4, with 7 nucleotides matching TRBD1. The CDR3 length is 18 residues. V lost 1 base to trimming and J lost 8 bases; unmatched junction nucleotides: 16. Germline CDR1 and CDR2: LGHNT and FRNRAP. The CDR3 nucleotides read TGTGCTAGTGGTTTGGACTACCACGCCGGGACAGTGCGGGAAAAACTGTTTTTT. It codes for CASGLDYHAGTVREKLFF.

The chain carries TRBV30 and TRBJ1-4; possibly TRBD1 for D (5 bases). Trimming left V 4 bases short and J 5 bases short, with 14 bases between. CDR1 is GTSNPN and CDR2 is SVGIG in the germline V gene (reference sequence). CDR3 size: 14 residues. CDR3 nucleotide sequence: TGTGCCTGGACGGAGGGGCTGAGAAATGAAAAACTGTTTTTT. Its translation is CAWTEGLRNEKLFF.

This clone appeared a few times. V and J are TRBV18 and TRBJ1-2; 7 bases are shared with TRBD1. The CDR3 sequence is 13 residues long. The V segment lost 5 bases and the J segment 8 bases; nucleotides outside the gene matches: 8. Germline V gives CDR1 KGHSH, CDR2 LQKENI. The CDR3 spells CASSTYRGWGYTF. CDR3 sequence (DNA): TGTGCCAGCTCAACCTACAGGGGTTGGGGCTACACCTTC.

Written as DNA, the CDR3 is TGTGCCAGCAGCTCTAGCGGACGAACCGGGGAGCTGTTTTTT. As protein: CASSSSGRTGELFF. The rearrangement uses TRBV7-9 and TRBJ2-2, with 7 bases lining up with TRBD2. V shed 4 bases and J 5 bases; nucleotides not matched to a gene: 4. The CDR3 runs 14 residues. The germline CDR1 and CDR2 sequences are SEHNR and FQNEAQ (reference sequence).

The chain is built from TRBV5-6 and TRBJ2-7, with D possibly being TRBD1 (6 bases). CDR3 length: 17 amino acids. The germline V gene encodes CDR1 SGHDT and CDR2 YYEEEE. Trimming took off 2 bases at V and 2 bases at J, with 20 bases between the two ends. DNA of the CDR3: TGTGCCAGCAGCTTAACAGCCGGGACAATAGGTACCTACGAGCAGTACTTC. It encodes CASSLTAGTIGTYEQYF.

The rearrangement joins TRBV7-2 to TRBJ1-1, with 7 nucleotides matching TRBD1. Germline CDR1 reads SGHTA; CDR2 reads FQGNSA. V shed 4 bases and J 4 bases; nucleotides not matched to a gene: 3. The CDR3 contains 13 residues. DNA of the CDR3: TGTGCCAGCAGCTCGACAGGGACCACTGAAGCTTTCTTT. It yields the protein CASSSTGTTEAFF.

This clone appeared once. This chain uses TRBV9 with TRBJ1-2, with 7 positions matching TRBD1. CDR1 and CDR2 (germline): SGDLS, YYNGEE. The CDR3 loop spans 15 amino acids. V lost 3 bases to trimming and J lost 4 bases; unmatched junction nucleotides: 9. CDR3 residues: CASSETWDSIYGYTF. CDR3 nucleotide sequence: TGTGCCAGCAGCGAGACCTGGGACAGCATCTATGGCTACACCTTC.

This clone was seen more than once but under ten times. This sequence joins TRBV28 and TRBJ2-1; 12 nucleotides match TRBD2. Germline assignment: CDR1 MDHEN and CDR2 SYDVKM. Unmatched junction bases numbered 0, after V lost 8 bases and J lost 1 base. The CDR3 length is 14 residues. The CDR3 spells CASGTSGSYNEQFF. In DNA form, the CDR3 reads TGTGCCAGCGGGACTAGCGGGTCCTACAATGAGCAGTTCTTC.

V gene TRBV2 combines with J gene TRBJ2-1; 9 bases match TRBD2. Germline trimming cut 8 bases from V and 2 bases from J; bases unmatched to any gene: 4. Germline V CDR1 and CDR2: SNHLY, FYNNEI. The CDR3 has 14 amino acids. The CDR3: CASSGGRAYNEQFF. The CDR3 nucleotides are TGTGCCAGCTCTGGCGGGAGGGCCTACAATGAGCAGTTCTTC. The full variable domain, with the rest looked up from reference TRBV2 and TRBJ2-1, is EPEVTQTPSHQVTQMGQEVILRCVPISNHLYFYWYRQILGQKVEFLVSFYNNEISEKSEIFDDQFSVERPDGSNFTLKIRSTKLEDSAMYFCASSGGRAYNEQFFGPGTRLTVL.